This record covers a single T cell receptor (beta chain). On average about 100,000 T cells per donor were immunosequenced. The record originates from a study of T cells in tuberculosis. Germline V gene lookup returns CDR1 SGHRS and CDR2 YFSETQ. The length of the CDR3 is 14 residues. With 4 bases removed from V and 0 bases from J, the gap between germline ends came to 10 bases. Libraries were prepared by immunoSEQ multiplex PCR; TCRdb keeps only in-frame clonotypes and omits some of them. The sample includes tens of thousands of clones, around 95% seen only once; the top ten take approximately 8.8%. Specimen: PBMCs. The TCR was taken from a donor aged 10-29 years with latent tuberculosis or without tuberculosis infection. The chain employs TRBV5-1 and TRBJ1-1; tentative D call: TRBD1 (5 bases). CDR3 region: CASSLTGLNTEAFF. CDR3 DNA: TGCGCCAGCAGCCTCACAGGATTGAACACTGAAGCTTTCTTT.